The 5 T cell receptor beta chains below all came from one sample that was sequenced in a study of T cell responses to AZD1222 COVID-19 vaccine. Sequencing used immunoSEQ multiplex PCR; TCRdb keeps in-frame clones, though not all of them. The table records 150,000 to 200,000 clones, about 90% of them present only once. Sequenced here: peripheral blood, sampled 28 days after the second AZD1222 dose. The receptors here all came from an adult who received the AZD1222 COVID-19 vaccine.

The chain couples TRBV14 to TRBJ1-6; D might be TRBD1 (6 bases). CDR1 and CDR2 from the germline V gene are SGHDN and FVKESK. This CDR3 comprises 12 residues. The germline V and J ends were trimmed by 8 bases and 6 bases, with 8 bases remaining between them. Written as DNA, the CDR3 is TGTGCCAGCGGGACATCTAATTCACCCCTCCACTTT. Translating it yields CASGTSNSPLHF.

This CDR3 is CASMIDRELGPQHF. CDR3 DNA: TGTGCCAGCATGATCGACAGGGAGCTGGGGCCCCAGCATTTT. V gene TRBV2 combines with J gene TRBJ1-5; 7 nucleotides line up with TRBD1. Germline V lookup: CDR1 SNHLY, CDR2 FYNNEI. V trimming: 7 bases; J trimming: 9 bases; junction bases outside the gene matches: 12. The CDR3 has 14 amino acids.

This clone occurred once. V is TRBV5-5 and J is TRBJ1-1; D gene unclear. Germline V gene data show CDR1 as SGHKS and CDR2 as YYEKEE (reference sequence). Trimming removed 2 bases from V and 1 base from J, with 9 bases in between. This CDR3 spans 14 amino acids. The CDR3, as DNA: TGTGCCAGCAGCTTAGTCCACACGAACACTGAAGCTTTCTTT. Protein product: CASSLVHTNTEAFF.

This clone was found once. The genes are TRBV9 and TRBJ1-5; a possible D gene is TRBD1 (5 bases). The germline V and J ends were trimmed by 4 bases and 9 bases, with 17 bases remaining between them. The CDR3 has 14 amino acids. The V gene's germline CDR1 is SGDLS and CDR2 YYNGEE. The CDR3, as DNA: TGTGCCAGCAGCTCTGGACACGGGTGGGTGCCCCAGCATTTT. Its protein is CASSSGHGWVPQHF.

CDR3 residues: CAWSVPLGLSSYNEQFF. The CDR3 DNA reads TGTGCCTGGAGTGTACCTCTGGGGCTGAGCTCCTACAATGAGCAGTTCTTC. The chain carries TRBV30 and TRBJ2-1; D is possibly TRBD1 (5 bases). This CDR3 is 17 amino acids long. Germline V gene data show CDR1 as GTSNPN and CDR2 as SVGIG (reference sequence). The V end was cut by 0 bases, the J end by 0 bases, with 15 bases between.